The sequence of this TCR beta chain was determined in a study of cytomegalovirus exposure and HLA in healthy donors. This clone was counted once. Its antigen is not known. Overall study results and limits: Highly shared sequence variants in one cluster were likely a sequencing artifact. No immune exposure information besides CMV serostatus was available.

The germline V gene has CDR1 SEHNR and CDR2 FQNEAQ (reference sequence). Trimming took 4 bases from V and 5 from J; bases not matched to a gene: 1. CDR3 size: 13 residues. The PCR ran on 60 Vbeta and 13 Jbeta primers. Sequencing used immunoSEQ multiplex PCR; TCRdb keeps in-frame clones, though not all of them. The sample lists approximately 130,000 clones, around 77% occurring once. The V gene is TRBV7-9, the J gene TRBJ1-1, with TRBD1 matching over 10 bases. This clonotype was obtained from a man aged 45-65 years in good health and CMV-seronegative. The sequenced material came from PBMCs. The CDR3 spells CASSWTGGTEAFF. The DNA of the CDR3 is TGTGCCAGCAGCTGGACAGGGGGGACTGAAGCTTTCTTT.